This record concerns one T cell receptor beta chain sequence. The antigen it binds to is not known. Base-call qualities are not available, and no considerably larger clone is one nucleotide away. This entry is derived from a study of graft-versus-host responses after intestinal transplantation (dated by TCRdb to the early 2020s). Some background on the complete study: Recipients received multivisceral, liver-intestinal, or isolated intestinal transplants. All recipients received anti-thymocyte globulin induction followed by maintenance tacrolimus and steroids for roughly three years. Bulk TCR-beta CDR3 sequencing was used to track graft-versus-host and host-versus-graft alloreactive T cell clones in the graft, circulation and bone marrow after intestinal transplantation. Alloreactive clones were identified by sequencing pre-transplant mixed lymphocyte reaction products and comparing them with unstimulated pre-transplant donor and recipient T cells. A cohort of about two dozen intestinal transplant recipients, including one retransplant, was enrolled, and a few patients lacking pretransplant specimens were excluded. A peak of at least 4% donor T cells among recipient peripheral blood mononuclear cells was the definition used for donor T cell macrochimerism. Rather than being sequenced by the commercial service, samples from three later patients were sequenced in-house on an Illumina MiSeq and processed with MiXCR.

The time point label for this specimen denotes: cells obtained before transplantation from donor or recipient. CD3+CD4+ and CD3+CD8+ populations were FACS-sorted from unstimulated pre-transplant donor and recipient cells taken from spleen or lymph nodes. The investigation overall reported the following: Peak levels of circulating GvH clones were associated with declines in HvG clones early after transplant. GvH clones were detected in recipient bone marrow, and some appeared earlier in ileal mucosa or blood, consistent with an intestinal mucosal origin. In the allografts of patients with donor T cell macrochimerism, GvH to HvG T cell clonal ratios were high. The conclusions were limited by the relatively low number and heterogeneity of the intestinal transplant patients.

Receptors were amplified or captured by the immunoSEQ multiplex PCR assay. For most patients, genomic DNA was isolated with the Qiagen DNeasy Blood and Tissue Kit and sent frozen to Adaptive Biotechnologies for TCR sequencing. For most patients, genomic DNA was subjected to high-throughput TCR-beta CDR3 sequencing by Adaptive Biotechnologies. In the source study's methods: TCR sequencing data were retrieved from Adaptive's ImmunoSEQ software for roughly 20 patients, whereas three other patients were processed with MiXCR and VDJtools. To correct CD4 versus CD8 sorting errors, any sequence found in both subsets at a frequency ratio below 5:1 was removed. Because the origin of CDR3 nucleotide sequences shared between donor and recipient could not be assigned, those sequences were removed. Alloreactive clones required at least 2-fold expansion over unstimulated cells and minimum CFSE-low frequency of 0.002% (template counts) or 0.001% (read counts). Clones detected in sequenced pre-transplant spleen, lymph node, or MLR CFSE-low populations of the donor or recipient were defined as mappable. The cumulative frequency of alloreactive clones was calculated as a percentage of all sequences, weighted by copy number. This immuneACCESS table, as held by TCRdb, lists in-frame sequences with V and J called but not all clones. Of the missing ones, under half trace to an unresolved V gene in checked studies; the others have no known cause. That table gives V, J and clone size, and the DNA gave D and trimming. The sample records fewer than 120,000 clones, around 93% of which are singletons. Jointly, the top ten make up around 0.55% of the sample.

The receptor's source is a human donor who received an intestinal transplant. Sequences were derived from unstimulated CD8+ T cells sorted from spleen or lymph node cells, sampled before intestinal transplant.

The DNA sequence is as follows: TGTGCCAGCAGTTACAAGGCAGCTACTGGGGCCAACGTCCTGACTTTC. It is translated as CASSYKAATGANVLTF. The V and J genes are TRBV6-5 and TRBJ2-6, with an unclear D gene assignment. For CDR1 and CDR2, the germline V gene lists MNHEY and SVGAGI. The CDR3 sequence holds 16 residues, the cysteine and phenylalanine included. Only the CDR3 region is kept as DNA, spanning 48 bases read in frame from base 1. V loses 2 bases, J loses 2 bases, and the germline ends lie 10 bases apart.